Following are 29 T cell receptor beta chains from one sample sequenced in a study of blood T cells in healthy people across ages. With a J-beta primer mix and a sample-barcoded 5' primer, a second PCR ran about 7 to 12 cycles. TCRdb passed the 5' RACE reads through MiXCR, listing each CDR3 protein once. The repertoire holds just over 800,000 distinct CDR3 sequences, with approximately 65% as singletons. Sequenced: blood. The receptors originated from a man aged 25-45 years in good health.

This clonotype was seen more than once but under ten times. The rearrangement links TRBV27 to TRBJ1-4; TRBD1 aligns across 9 bases. CDR3 length equals 13 residues. Trimming at V came to 7 bases and at J to 8 bases, leaving 5 bases not matched to a gene. Looked up from germline, CDR1 is MNHEY and CDR2 is SMNVEV (reference sequence). The CDR3 DNA sequence: TGTGCCAGCACCACAGGGGGCTGGGAAAAACTGTTTTTT. It yields the protein CASTTGGWEKLFF.

This chain joins TRBV6-1 and TRBJ1-2; the match to TRBD1 covers 7 bases. Germline CDR1 is MNHNS and CDR2 is SASEGT. The CDR3 has 15 residues. The J segment lost 2 bases and the V segment lost 6 bases, leaving 9 bases of the junction unmatched. CDR3 nucleotide sequence: TGTGCCAGCAGACCACCGGGACAGTCGAACTATGGCTACACCTTC. Translation gives CASRPPGQSNYGYTF.

The chain carries TRBV2 and TRBJ2-7; a weak D match, TRBD2 (5 bases). CDR3 size: 12 residues. The germline gives CDR1 SNHLY, CDR2 FYNNEI. The germline V and J ends were trimmed by 8 bases and 5 bases, with 13 bases remaining between them. CDR3 nucleotides: TGTGCCAGCGGCGGGCCGGGTGACGAGCAGTACTTC. Translation: CASGGPGDEQYF.

The chain carries TRBV4-3 and TRBJ2-1; possible D gene TRBD1, 5 bases. V lost 1 base and J 2 bases, leaving 6 bases between the germline ends. The CDR3 covers 14 residues. CDR1 is LGHNA, CDR2 YSLEER, per germline. The CDR3 sequence is CASSQVGAYNEQFF. For the CDR3, the DNA is TGCGCCAGCAGCCAAGTAGGGGCCTACAATGAGCAGTTCTTC.

This clonotype was recorded many times. V and J are TRBV20-1 and TRBJ2-5, with a possible D match to TRBD1 (6 bases). Trimming took 2 bases from V and 5 from J, leaving 12 bases between them. Germline values: CDR1 DFQATT, CDR2 SNEGSKA (reference sequence). This CDR3 has 13 amino acids. The CDR3 nucleotides are TGCAGTGCTAGAACGGACAGTTGGGAGACCCAGTACTTC. Translating gives CSARTDSWETQYF.

The V and J genes are TRBV6-6 and TRBJ2-7, with D possibly TRBD2 on 6 matching bases. Trimming pared 6 bases from V and 5 bases from J, leaving 11 bases between. The germline gives CDR1 MNHNY, CDR2 SVGAGI (reference sequence). The CDR3 is 12 amino acids. CDR3 protein: CASSRGKDEQYF. The CDR3 DNA is TGTGCCAGCAGCCGGGGGAAGGACGAGCAGTACTTC.

The chain couples TRBV5-8 to TRBJ1-1; D remains unclear. V shed 4 bases and J shed 0 bases, with 7 bases lying between them. Germline V gene sequence: CDR1 SGHTS, CDR2 YDEGEE. This CDR3 has 13 amino acids. In nucleotides, the CDR3 is TGTGCCAGCAGCGGATTTATGAACACTGAAGCTTTCTTT. Residues: CASSGFMNTEAFF.

This clonotype was observed a handful of times. The rearrangement links TRBV6-5 to TRBJ2-3; D unresolved. There are 11 residues in the CDR3. The germline V and J ends were trimmed by 7 bases and 4 bases, with 6 bases remaining between them. Germline CDR1 reads MNHEY; CDR2 reads SVGAGI. CDR3: CASNGPDTQYF. The CDR3 coding sequence is TGTGCCAGCAACGGTCCAGATACGCAGTATTTT.

This clonotype showed up just a few times. The chain recombines TRBV27 with TRBJ2-7, with D tentatively TRBD1 (6 bases). CDR1 is MNHEY, CDR2 SMNVEV, per germline (reference sequence). Trimming took off 4 bases at V and 2 bases at J, with 18 bases between the two ends. CDR3 length: 16 residues. The CDR3 sequence: CASSSPLDSSPYEQYF. As DNA, the CDR3 is TGTGCCAGCAGTTCGCCCTTGGACAGTTCCCCCTACGAGCAGTACTTC.

This chain joins TRBV6-6 and TRBJ2-1; D is ambiguous. The CDR3 runs to 12 residues. Trimming cost V 6 bases and J 13 bases, with 16 bases left between them. Germline lookup yields CDR1 MNHNY and CDR2 SVGAGI (reference sequence). The DNA for the CDR3 is TGTGCCAGCAGACCCGAAGAAGAGACCCAGTTCTTC. Translated, it gives CASRPEEETQFF.

The gene calls are TRBV27 and TRBJ1-2; a weak D match, TRBD1 (5 bases). Trimming pared 3 bases from V and 8 bases from J, leaving 13 bases between. This CDR3 comprises 13 residues. Per germline, CDR1 MNHEY and CDR2 SMNVEV (reference sequence). The CDR3 sequence: CASSLGRGKGYTF. The CDR3 DNA reads as TGTGCCAGCAGTTTGGGTCGGGGGAAGGGCTACACCTTC.

Comments on this clonotype: Given a much more abundant clone one base away, this may be a read error. J is TRBJ2-6 and V is TRBV29-1; tentative D call: TRBD1 (6 bases). CDR1 SQVTM and CDR2 ANQGSEA come from the germline V gene. This CDR3 comprises 16 residues. The CDR3 nucleotides read TGCGGCGTTTTAGACAGGACAATGTCTGGGGCCAACGTCCTGACTTTC. This codes for CGVLDRTMSGANVLTF. The complete variable domain, with remaining parts taken from reference TRBV29-1 and TRBJ2-6, reads SAVISQKPSRDICQRGTSLTIQCQVDSQVTMMFWYRQQPGQSLTLIATANQGSEATYESGFVIDKFPISRPNLTFSTLTVSNMSPEDSSIYLCGVLDRTMSGANVLTFGAGSRLTVL.

Only one count was recorded for this clonotype. This chain uses TRBV20-1 with TRBJ1-1; D is unresolved. Germline V gene data show CDR1 as DFQATT and CDR2 as SNEGSKA (reference sequence). CDR3 length: 13 residues. Trimming removed 5 bases at V and 3 bases at J, with 13 bases between. CDR3 coding DNA: TGCAGTGCTCCACCAGTTGTGTACACTGAAGCTTTCTTT. Its protein product is CSAPPVVYTEAFF.

J is TRBJ2-7 and V is TRBV6-1; D perhaps matches TRBD1 (5 bases). The end of the DNA aligns better with TRBJ2-4, so the J call may be wrong. CDR1 and CDR2 from the germline V gene are MNHNS and SASEGT. This CDR3 contains 15 residues. The CDR3 DNA reads as TGTGCCAGCAGTGAAGTGTCAGGGTCAAAAAACATTCAGTACTTC. Its translation is CASSEVSGSKNIQYF.

The V and J genes are TRBV20-1 and TRBJ1-2, with 7 bases aligning to TRBD1. Germline V gene sequence: CDR1 DFQATT, CDR2 SNEGSKA (reference sequence). Unmatched junction bases numbered 11, after V lost 0 bases and J lost 4 bases. This CDR3 has 16 amino acids. CDR3: CSARDLRDSLGYGYTF. CDR3 DNA: TGCAGTGCTAGAGACCTGCGGGACAGCCTCGGCTATGGCTACACCTTC.

This clonotype turned up a few times. The gene calls are TRBV12-3 or TRBV12-4 and TRBJ2-2; tentatively, D is TRBD1 (6 bases). CDR3 length: 14 residues. Between the trimmed V and J ends, which lost 6 bases and 5 bases, there was a span of 13 bases. In DNA form, the CDR3 reads TGTGCCAGCAGGGGGGACATTCCGACCGGGGAGCTGTTTTTT. Its translation: CASRGDIPTGELFF.

The gene calls are TRBV9 and TRBJ2-5; 9 bases agree with TRBD2. Germline CDR1 and CDR2: SGDLS and YYNGEE. CDR3 length equals 16 residues. Trimming cost V 0 bases and J 3 bases; bases outside gene matches: 6. The CDR3 DNA sequence: TGTGCCAGCAGCGTAGGTCAGCGGGGGGTAAAAGAGACCCAGTACTTC. Encoded protein: CASSVGQRGVKETQYF.

The chain is built from TRBV14 and TRBJ2-1, with TRBD2 matching 8 bases. V shed 0 bases, J shed 0 bases, and the junction held 7 bases outside the gene matches. The V gene's germline CDR1 is SGHDN and CDR2 FVKESK. This CDR3 region has 18 residues. DNA of the CDR3: TGTGCCAGCAGCCAAGATCGGGGGGGCCCCAGCTCCTACAATGAGCAGTTCTTC. This encodes CASSQDRGGPSSYNEQFF.

About this clonotype itself: At one of its ends the junction is not consistent with the germline gene, which may arise from a read error. The V and J genes are TRBV25-1 and TRBJ1-1, with no clear D. Germline loops: CDR1 MGHDK, CDR2 SYGVNS. The CDR3 extends over 13 amino acids. CDR3 sequence (DNA): TGTGCCAGCAGTGTTCAGTTGAACTCTGAAGCTTTCTTT. This translates into CASSVQLNSEAFF. The variable domain in full, with the rest retrieved from reference TRBV25-1 and TRBJ1-1, is EADIYQTPRYLVIGTGKKITLECSQTMGHDKMYWYQQDPGMELHLIHYSYGVNSTEKGDLSSESTVSRIRTEHFPLTLESARPSHTSQYLCASSVQLNSEAFFGQGTRLTVV.

This clonotype was seen just once. This chain joins TRBV5-1 and TRBJ2-3; D uncertain. V was clipped by 3 bases and J by 2 bases, with 10 bases between them. Germline V gives CDR1 SGHRS, CDR2 YFSETQ. The CDR3 consists of 14 residues. CDR3 region: CASSSATLTDTQYF. CDR3 nucleotide sequence: TGCGCCAGCAGCTCCGCCACCCTCACAGATACGCAGTATTTT.

The DNA of the CDR3 is TGTGCCAGCAGCTTGGAAGGGCCCGGGATTTCTAATCAGCCCCAGCATTTT. Protein sequence: CASSLEGPGISNQPQHF. The V call is TRBV4-2, the J call TRBJ1-5; no reliable D call. Trimming removed 5 bases at V and 4 bases at J, with 21 bases between. The CDR3 has 17 residues. The V gene's germline CDR1 is LGHNA and CDR2 YNFKEQ.

V usage is TRBV7-9 and J usage is TRBJ2-7; TRBD1 matches at 7 bases. TRBJ2-5 matches the DNA end more closely, so the J call is doubtful. This CDR3 contains 16 residues. The germline gives CDR1 SEHNR, CDR2 FQNEAQ (reference sequence). The CDR3 sequence: CASSPGGSNPGETQYF. CDR3 sequence (DNA): TGTGCCAGCAGCCCAGGGGGTTCGAACCCGGGAGAGACCCAGTACTTC.

A few counts support this clonotype. The CDR3 DNA sequence: TGTGCCAGCAGTCCGCTCGGGGTTTCTGACTACAATGAGCAGTTCTTC. As protein: CASSPLGVSDYNEQFF. The chain uses TRBV28 and TRBJ2-1; D is possibly TRBD2 (5 bases). The V and J ends lost 5 bases and 3 bases respectively, with 17 bases between them. The germline gives CDR1 MDHEN, CDR2 SYDVKM. This CDR3 comprises 16 residues.

This chain joins TRBV20-1 and TRBJ2-3; 8 bases are shared with TRBD2. CDR1 and CDR2 from the germline V gene are DFQATT and SNEGSKA (reference sequence). V trimming: 1 base; J trimming: 6 bases; junction bases outside the gene matches: 15. This CDR3 spans 17 amino acids. The CDR3 DNA sequence: TGCAGTGCTAGAGTATATCCTAGCGGGTTTCCCCAGGATACGCAGTATTTT. Translated: CSARVYPSGFPQDTQYF.

This clonotype was detected a few times. V gene TRBV12-3 or TRBV12-4 combines with J gene TRBJ2-1; 10 bases fit TRBD1. With 6 bases clipped from V and 6 bases from J, the junction kept 8 bases outside the gene matches. The CDR3 contains 15 residues. The CDR3 is CASSPDRGIVNEQFF. DNA for the CDR3: TGTGCCAGCAGCCCGGACAGGGGGATCGTCAATGAGCAGTTCTTC.

V is TRBV7-2 and J is TRBJ2-7, with D perhaps TRBD1 (5 bases). There are 15 residues in the CDR3. With 1 base removed from V and 2 bases from J, the gap between germline ends came to 12 bases. CDR1 and CDR2 from the germline V gene are SGHTA and FQGNSA. CDR3 sequence reads: CTSSLGGRAAYEQYF. The CDR3 DNA reads as TGTACCAGCAGCTTAGGCGGCAGGGCGGCCTACGAGCAGTACTTC.

The chain employs TRBV20-1 and TRBJ2-3; 9 bases map to TRBD2. J lost 2 bases, V lost 7 bases, and 4 bases had no gene match. Germline CDR1 and CDR2: DFQATT and SNEGSKA (reference sequence). The CDR3 is 13 residues long. The chain's CDR3 is CSGLAGTTDTQYF. CDR3 sequence (DNA): TGCAGTGGTCTAGCGGGAACCACAGATACGCAGTATTTT.

This clonotype came up a few times. The gene calls are TRBV3-1 and TRBJ1-4; D might be TRBD1 (5 bases). V lost 2 bases and J lost 3, with 7 bases in between. The germline CDR1 and CDR2 sequences are LGHDT and YNNKEL (reference sequence). The CDR3 runs to 14 residues. The CDR3: CASSQRGPNEKLFF. CDR3 nucleotides: TGTGCCAGCAGCCAAAGGGGCCCTAATGAAAAACTGTTTTTT. Together with reference TRBV3-1 and TRBJ1-4, the CDR3 gives the full variable domain: DTAVSQTPKYLVTQMGNDKSIKCEQNLGHDTMYWYKQDSKKFLKIMFSYNNKELIINETVPNRFSPKSPDKAHLNLHINSLELGDSAVYFCASSQRGPNEKLFFGSGTQLSVL.

This rearrangement joins TRBV5-1 to TRBJ2-7, with D perhaps matching TRBD1 (6 bases). Trimming cost V 4 bases and J 5 bases, with 13 bases left between them. CDR1 is SGHRS and CDR2 is YFSETQ in the germline V gene. This CDR3 spans 13 amino acids. The CDR3 is CASSNGQSNEQYF. For the CDR3, the DNA is TGCGCCAGCAGCAACGGACAGAGCAACGAGCAGTACTTC.